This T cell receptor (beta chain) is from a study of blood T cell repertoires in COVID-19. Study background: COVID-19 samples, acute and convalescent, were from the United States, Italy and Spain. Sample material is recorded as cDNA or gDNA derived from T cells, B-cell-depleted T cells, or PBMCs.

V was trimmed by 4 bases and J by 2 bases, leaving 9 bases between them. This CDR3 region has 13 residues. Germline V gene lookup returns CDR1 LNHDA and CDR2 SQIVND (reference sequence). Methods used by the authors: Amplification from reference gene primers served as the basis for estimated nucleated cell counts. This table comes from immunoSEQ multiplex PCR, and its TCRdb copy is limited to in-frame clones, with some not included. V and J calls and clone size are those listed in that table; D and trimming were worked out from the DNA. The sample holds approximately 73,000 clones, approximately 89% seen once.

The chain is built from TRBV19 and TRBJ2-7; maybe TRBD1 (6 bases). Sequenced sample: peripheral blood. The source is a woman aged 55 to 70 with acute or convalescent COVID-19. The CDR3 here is CASSRTETYEQYF. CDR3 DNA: TGTGCCAGTAGTAGGACAGAGACCTACGAGCAGTACTTC.